In its sample, the clone carrying this TCR beta chain was seen once. Its specificity is unknown. Separation from the roughly 670-subject first cohort characterized the approximately 130-subject validation cohort, to which the donors belonged. The data derive from a study of cytomegalovirus exposure and HLA in healthy donors. Study background: The 130 or so validation repertoires were reported in a later analysis to have been generated on the same platform as the roughly 700 first-cohort repertoires.

Libraries were prepared by immunoSEQ multiplex PCR; TCRdb keeps only in-frame clonotypes and omits some of them. The repertoire holds around 190,000 clones, with about 81% as singletons. General observations from the study: One later analysis, an examination of the 90 to 150 validation repertoires, found that first-cohort TCR clusters tended to co-occur in them. There were some public TCRs occurring in many donors, but most TCR sequences were rare.

The CDR3 has 12 residues. V lost 4 bases and J 9 bases, leaving 10 bases between the germline ends. Germline CDR1 GTSNPN, CDR2 SVGIG (reference sequence). The TCR was taken from a woman aged 25-40 years in good health and CMV-seronegative. The sample comprised PBMCs. The rearrangement joins TRBV30 to TRBJ1-6, with D possibly being TRBD1 (5 bases). CDR3 DNA sequence: TGTGCCTGGAAGCGGGGGTTTTCACCCCTCCACTTT. Translated, it gives CAWKRGFSPLHF.